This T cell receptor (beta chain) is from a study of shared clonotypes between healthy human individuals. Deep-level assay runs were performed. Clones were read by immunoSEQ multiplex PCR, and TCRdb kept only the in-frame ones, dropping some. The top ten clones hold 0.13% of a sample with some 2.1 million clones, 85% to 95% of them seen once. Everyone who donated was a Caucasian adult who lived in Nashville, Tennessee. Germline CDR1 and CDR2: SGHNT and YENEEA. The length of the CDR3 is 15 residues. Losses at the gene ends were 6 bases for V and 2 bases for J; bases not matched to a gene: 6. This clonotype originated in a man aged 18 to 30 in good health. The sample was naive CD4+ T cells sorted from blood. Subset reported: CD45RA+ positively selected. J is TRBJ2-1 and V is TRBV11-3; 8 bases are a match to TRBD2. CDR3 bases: TGTGCCAGCAGTCCGGGACTAGGTACCTACAATGAGCAGTTCTTC. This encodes CASSPGLGTYNEQFF.